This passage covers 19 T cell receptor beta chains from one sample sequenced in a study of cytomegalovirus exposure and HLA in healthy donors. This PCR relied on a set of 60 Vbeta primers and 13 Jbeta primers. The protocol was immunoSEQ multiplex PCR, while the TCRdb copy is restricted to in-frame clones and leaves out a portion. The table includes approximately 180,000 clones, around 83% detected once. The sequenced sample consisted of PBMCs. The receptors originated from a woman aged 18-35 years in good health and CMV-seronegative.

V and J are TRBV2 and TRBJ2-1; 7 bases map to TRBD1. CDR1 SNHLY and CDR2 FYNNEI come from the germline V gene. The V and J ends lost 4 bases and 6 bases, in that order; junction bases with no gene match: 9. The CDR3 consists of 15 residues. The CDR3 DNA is TGTGCCAGCAGTGGCGAAGGACAGGCCGGCAATGAGCAGTTCTTC. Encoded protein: CASSGEGQAGNEQFF.

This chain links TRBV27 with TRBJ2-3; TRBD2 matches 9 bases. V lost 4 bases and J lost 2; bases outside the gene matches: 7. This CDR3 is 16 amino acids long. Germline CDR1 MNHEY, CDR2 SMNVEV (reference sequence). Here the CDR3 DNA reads TGTGCCAGCAGTTGGAGACTAGCGGTTAACACAGATACGCAGTATTTT. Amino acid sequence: CASSWRLAVNTDTQYF.

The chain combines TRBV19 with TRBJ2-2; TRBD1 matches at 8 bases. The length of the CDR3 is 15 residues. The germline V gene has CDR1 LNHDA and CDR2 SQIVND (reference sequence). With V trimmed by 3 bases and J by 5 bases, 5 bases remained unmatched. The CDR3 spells CASSIWGTGTGELFF. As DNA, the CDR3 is TGTGCCAGTAGTATTTGGGGGACAGGTACCGGGGAGCTGTTTTTT.

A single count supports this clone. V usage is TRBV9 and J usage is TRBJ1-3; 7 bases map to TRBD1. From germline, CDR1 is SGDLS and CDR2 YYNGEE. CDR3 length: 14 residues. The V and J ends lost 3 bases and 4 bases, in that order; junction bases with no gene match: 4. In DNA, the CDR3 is TGTGCCAGCAGCGCCAGGGGGTCCGGAAACACCATATATTTT. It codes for CASSARGSGNTIYF.

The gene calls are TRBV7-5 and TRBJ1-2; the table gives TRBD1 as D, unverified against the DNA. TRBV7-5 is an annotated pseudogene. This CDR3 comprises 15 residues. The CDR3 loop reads CARSLKTEINYGYTF. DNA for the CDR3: TGTGCCAGAAGCTTAAAAACAGAGATTAACTATGGCTACACCTTC.

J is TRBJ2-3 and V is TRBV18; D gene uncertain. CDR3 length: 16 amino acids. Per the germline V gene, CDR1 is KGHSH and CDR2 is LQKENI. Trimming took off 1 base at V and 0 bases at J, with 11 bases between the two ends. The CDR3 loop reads CASSPLTGPSTDTQYF. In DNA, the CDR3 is TGTGCCAGCTCACCACTCACCGGTCCTAGCACAGATACGCAGTATTTT.

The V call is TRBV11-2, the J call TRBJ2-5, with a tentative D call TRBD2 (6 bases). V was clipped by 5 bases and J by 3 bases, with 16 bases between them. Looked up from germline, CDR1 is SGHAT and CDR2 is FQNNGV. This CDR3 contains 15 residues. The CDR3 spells CASSLPGTQKETQYF. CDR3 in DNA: TGTGCCAGCAGCCTTCCCGGGACTCAAAAAGAGACCCAGTACTTC.

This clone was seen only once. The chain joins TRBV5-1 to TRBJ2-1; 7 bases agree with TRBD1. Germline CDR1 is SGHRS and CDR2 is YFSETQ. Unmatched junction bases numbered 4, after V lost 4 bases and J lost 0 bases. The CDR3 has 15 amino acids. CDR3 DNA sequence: TGCGCCAGCAGCAAACGGACAGGCTCCTACAATGAGCAGTTCTTC. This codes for CASSKRTGSYNEQFF.

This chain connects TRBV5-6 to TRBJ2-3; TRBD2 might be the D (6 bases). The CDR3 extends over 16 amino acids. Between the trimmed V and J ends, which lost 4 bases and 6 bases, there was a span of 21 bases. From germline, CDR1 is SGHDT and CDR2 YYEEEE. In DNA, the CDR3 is TGTGCCAGCAGCATGTCCCTAGCGATCCTCTTGGATACGCAGTATTTT. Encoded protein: CASSMSLAILLDTQYF.

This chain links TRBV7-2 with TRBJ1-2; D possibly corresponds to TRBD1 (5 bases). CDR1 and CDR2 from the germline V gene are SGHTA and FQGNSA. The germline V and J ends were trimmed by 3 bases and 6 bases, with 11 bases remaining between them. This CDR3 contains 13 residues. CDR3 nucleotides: TGTGCCAGCAGCTTCAGGGATCTCGATGGCTACACCTTC. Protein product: CASSFRDLDGYTF.

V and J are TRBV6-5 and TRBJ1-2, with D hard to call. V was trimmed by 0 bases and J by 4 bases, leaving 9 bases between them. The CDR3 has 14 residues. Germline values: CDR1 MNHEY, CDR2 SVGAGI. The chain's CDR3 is CASSYSAGVYGYTF. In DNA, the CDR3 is TGTGCCAGCAGTTACTCTGCCGGGGTCTATGGCTACACCTTC.

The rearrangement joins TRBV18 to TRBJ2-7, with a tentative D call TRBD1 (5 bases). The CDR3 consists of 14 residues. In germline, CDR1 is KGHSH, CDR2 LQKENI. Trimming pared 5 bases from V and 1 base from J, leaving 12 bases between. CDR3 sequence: CASSNRQRSYEQYF. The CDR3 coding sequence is TGTGCCAGCTCAAACAGACAGAGATCCTACGAGCAGTACTTC.

The CDR3 DNA is TGTGCCAGCAGTCCCATGGGGGGGCTTGGCGGGGAGCTGTTTTTT. It is translated as CASSPMGGLGGELFF. The chain carries TRBV28 and TRBJ2-2, with TRBD2 as a possible D gene (7 bases). CDR3 length equals 15 residues. Trimming stripped 5 bases from V and 7 bases from J, with 17 bases between. Germline V lookup: CDR1 MDHEN, CDR2 SYDVKM. Based on the CDR3 plus reference TRBV28 and TRBJ2-2, the full variable domain is DVKVTQSSRYLVKRTGEKVFLECVQDMDHENMFWYRQDPGLGLRLIYFSYDVKMKEKGDIPEGYSVSREKKERFSLILESASTNQTSMYLCASSPMGGLGGELFFGEGSRLTVL.

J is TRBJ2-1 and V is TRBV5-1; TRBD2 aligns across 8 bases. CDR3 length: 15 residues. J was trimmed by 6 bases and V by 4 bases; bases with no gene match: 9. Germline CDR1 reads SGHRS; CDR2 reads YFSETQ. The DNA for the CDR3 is TGCGCCAGCAGCCTCCTAAGCGGGAGTGGCAATGAGCAGTTCTTC. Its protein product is CASSLLSGSGNEQFF.

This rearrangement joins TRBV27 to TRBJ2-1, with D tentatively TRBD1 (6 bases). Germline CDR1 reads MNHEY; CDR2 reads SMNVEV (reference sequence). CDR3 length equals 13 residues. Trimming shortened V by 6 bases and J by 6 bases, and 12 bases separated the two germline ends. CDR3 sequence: CASSLGAANEQFF. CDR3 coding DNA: TGTGCCAGCAGCCTGGGGGCCGCCAATGAGCAGTTCTTC.

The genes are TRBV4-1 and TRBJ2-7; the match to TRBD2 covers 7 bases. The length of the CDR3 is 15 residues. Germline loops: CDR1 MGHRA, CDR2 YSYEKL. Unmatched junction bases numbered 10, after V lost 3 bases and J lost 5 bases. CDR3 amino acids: CASSQPSDGGNEQYF. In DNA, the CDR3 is TGCGCCAGCAGCCAGCCTTCGGACGGGGGGAACGAGCAGTACTTC.

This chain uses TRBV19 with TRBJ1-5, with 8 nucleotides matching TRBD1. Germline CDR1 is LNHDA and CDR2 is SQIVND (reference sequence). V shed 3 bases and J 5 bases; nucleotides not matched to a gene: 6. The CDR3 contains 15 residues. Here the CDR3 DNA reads TGTGCCAGTAGTATCTCCGGACAGGGCTATCAGCCCCAGCATTTT. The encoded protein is CASSISGQGYQPQHF.

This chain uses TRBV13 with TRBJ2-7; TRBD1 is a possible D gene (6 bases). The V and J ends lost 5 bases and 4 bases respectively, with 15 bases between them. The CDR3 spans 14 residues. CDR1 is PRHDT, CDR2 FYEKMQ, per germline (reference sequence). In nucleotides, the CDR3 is TGTGCCAGCAGCCTGGGACGAAGGGGGTACGAGCAGTACGTC. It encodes CASSLGRRGYEQYV.

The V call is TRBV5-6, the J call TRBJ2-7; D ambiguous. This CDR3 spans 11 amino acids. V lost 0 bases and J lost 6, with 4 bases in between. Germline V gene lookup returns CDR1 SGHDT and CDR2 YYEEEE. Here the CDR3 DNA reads TGTGCCAGCAGCTTGGCAGTCGAGCAGTACTTC. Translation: CASSLAVEQYF.